This passage covers 9 T cell receptor beta chains from one sample sequenced in a study of CD8 T cells in Susac syndrome. Random hexamers were used to reverse transcribe an amount of roughly 0.5 to 1 ug RNA. TCRdb reprocessed the immunoSEQ multiplex PCR reads via MiXCR and lists one record per CDR3 protein. In the table there are 180,000 or so distinct CDR3 sequences, approximately 95% of which are singletons. The sample comprised CD4+ T cells from PBMCs. The receptors here all came from a human donor in good health.

The CDR3 DNA reads TGCAGTGCTAGCGGGAGAGTGGAGACCCAGTACTTC. Its translation is CSASGRVETQYF. The genes are TRBV20-1 and TRBJ2-5; the D gene is possibly TRBD2 (6 bases). CDR3 length equals 12 residues. V dropped 3 bases and J dropped 5 bases, with 10 bases sitting between them. Germline assignment: CDR1 DFQATT and CDR2 SNEGSKA (reference sequence).

Only one count was recorded for this clonotype. V gene TRBV6-5 combines with J gene TRBJ2-7, with TRBD1 matching over 9 bases. This CDR3 is built from 14 residues. The germline CDR1 and CDR2 sequences are MNHEY and SVGAGI. J gave up 7 bases and V 6 bases, and 10 bases lay outside the gene matches. This CDR3 is CASRNTGGALEQYF. In DNA, the CDR3 is TGTGCCAGCAGGAATACAGGGGGCGCACTGGAGCAGTACTTC.

The chain couples TRBV3-1 to TRBJ1-1; D gene unclear. This CDR3 spans 12 amino acids. Between the trimmed V and J ends, which lost 4 bases and 3 bases, there was a span of 6 bases. Germline CDR1 and CDR2: LGHDT and YNNKEL (reference sequence). CDR3 in amino acids: CASSLMDTEAFF. DNA of the CDR3: TGTGCCAGCAGCCTTATGGACACTGAAGCTTTCTTT. Supplemented by reference TRBV3-1 and TRBJ1-1, the full variable domain reads DTAVSQTPKYLVTQMGNDKSIKCEQNLGHDTMYWYKQDSKKFLKIMFSYNNKELIINETVPNRFSPKSPDKAHLNLHINSLELGDSAVYFCASSLMDTEAFFGQGTRLTVV.

The J gene is TRBJ2-7, the V gene TRBV7-9, with D tentatively TRBD2 (6 bases). Looked up from germline, CDR1 is SEHNR and CDR2 is FQNEAQ (reference sequence). The CDR3 consists of 14 residues. V lost 5 bases and J 6 bases, leaving 17 bases between the germline ends. In DNA, the CDR3 is TGTGCCAGCAGCGTAGGCGGGCGGGGTGGCGAGCAGTACTTC. Protein: CASSVGGRGGEQYF.

The genes are TRBV12-3 or TRBV12-4 and TRBJ2-7; possibly TRBD2 for D (6 bases). The CDR3 sequence is 14 residues long. V lost 5 bases to trimming and J lost 3 bases, with 14 bases between them. CDR3 in amino acids: CASSPGLQNYEQYF. The CDR3 bases are TGTGCCAGCAGTCCGGGACTGCAGAACTACGAGCAGTACTTC.

The chain combines TRBV29-1 with TRBJ2-2; D might be TRBD1 (6 bases). The CDR3 extends over 15 amino acids. V lost 7 bases and J 4 bases, leaving 19 bases between the germline ends. Germline V gene sequence: CDR1 SQVTM, CDR2 ANQGSEA. The CDR3 nucleotides are TGCAGCGGGTTCCGGACAGTAGGGTCCACCGGGGAGCTGTTTTTT. Translated: CSGFRTVGSTGELFF.

The chain has TRBV20-1 and TRBJ2-1; D is unresolved. The CDR3 spans 11 residues. Germline V lookup: CDR1 DFQATT, CDR2 SNEGSKA (reference sequence). Trimming removed 3 bases at V and 4 bases at J, with 4 bases between. The DNA of the CDR3 is TGCAGTGCTAGGAGATACAATGAGCAGTTCTTC. Encoded protein: CSARRYNEQFF.

This chain connects TRBV29-1 to TRBJ2-3; tentatively, D is TRBD2 (5 bases). Germline loops: CDR1 SQVTM, CDR2 ANQGSEA. V dropped 4 bases and J dropped 2 bases, with 7 bases sitting between them. The CDR3 runs 12 residues. The DNA for the CDR3 is TGCAGCGTTGGAGGGAACACAGATACGCAGTATTTT. As protein: CSVGGNTDTQYF.

The CDR3 region has the DNA TGCAGCGTCAAAAAACAGGGGGCCCAAGAGACCCAGTACTTC. Residues: CSVKKQGAQETQYF. The chain joins TRBV29-1 to TRBJ2-5, with TRBD1 matching 9 bases. J was trimmed by 1 base and V by 6 bases; bases with no gene match: 6. CDR3 length: 14 amino acids. Germline CDR1 reads SQVTM; CDR2 reads ANQGSEA.